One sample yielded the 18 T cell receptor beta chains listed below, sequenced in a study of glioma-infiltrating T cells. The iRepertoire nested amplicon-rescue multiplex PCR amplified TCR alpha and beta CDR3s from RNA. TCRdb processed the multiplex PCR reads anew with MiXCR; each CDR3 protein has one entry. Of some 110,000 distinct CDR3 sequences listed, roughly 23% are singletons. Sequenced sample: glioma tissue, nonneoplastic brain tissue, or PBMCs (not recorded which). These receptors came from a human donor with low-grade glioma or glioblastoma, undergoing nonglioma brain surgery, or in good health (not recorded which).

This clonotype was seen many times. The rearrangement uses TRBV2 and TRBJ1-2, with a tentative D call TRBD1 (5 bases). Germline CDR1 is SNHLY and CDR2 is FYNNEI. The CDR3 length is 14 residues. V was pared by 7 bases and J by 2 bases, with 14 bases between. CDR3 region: CASTVAGPNYGYTF. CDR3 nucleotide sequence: TGTGCCAGCACGGTGGCAGGGCCAAACTATGGCTACACCTTC. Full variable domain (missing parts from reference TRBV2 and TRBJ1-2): EPEVTQTPSHQVTQMGQEVILRCVPISNHLYFYWYRQILGQKVEFLVSFYNNEISEKSEIFDDQFSVERPDGSNFTLKIRSTKLEDSAMYFCASTVAGPNYGYTFGSGTRLTVV.

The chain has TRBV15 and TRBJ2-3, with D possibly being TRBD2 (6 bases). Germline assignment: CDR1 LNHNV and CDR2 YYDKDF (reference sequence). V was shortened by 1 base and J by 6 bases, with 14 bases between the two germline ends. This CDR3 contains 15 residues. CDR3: CATSRVGGSGDTQYF. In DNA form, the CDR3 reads TGTGCCACCAGCAGAGTTGGAGGGAGTGGGGATACGCAGTATTTT. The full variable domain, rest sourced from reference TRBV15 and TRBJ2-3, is DAMVIQNPRYQVTQFGKPVTLSCSQTLNHNVMYWYQQKSSQAPKLLFHYYDKDFNNEADTPDNFQSRRPNTSFCFLDIRSPGLGDTAMYLCATSRVGGSGDTQYFGPGTRLTVL.

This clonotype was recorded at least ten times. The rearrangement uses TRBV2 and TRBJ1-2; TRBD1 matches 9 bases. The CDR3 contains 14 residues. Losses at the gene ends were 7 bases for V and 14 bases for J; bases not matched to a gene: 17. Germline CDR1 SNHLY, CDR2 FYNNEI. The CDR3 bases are TGTGCCAGCACCCGACAGGGGGGAGACTTTATGGTGACCTTC. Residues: CASTRQGGDFMVTF.

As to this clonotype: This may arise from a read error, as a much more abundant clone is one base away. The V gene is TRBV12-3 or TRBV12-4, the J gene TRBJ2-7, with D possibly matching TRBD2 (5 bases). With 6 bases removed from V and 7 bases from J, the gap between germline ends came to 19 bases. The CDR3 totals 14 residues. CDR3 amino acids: CASSQRSTSGEQYF. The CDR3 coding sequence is TGTGCCAGCAGCCAGCGGAGCACCTCGGGGGAGCAGTACTTC.

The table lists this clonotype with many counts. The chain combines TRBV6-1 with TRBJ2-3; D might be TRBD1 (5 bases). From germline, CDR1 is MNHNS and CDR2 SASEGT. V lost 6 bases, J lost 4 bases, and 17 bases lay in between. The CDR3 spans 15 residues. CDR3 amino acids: CASSPGWGGADTQYF. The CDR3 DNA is TGTGCCAGCAGCCCAGGGTGGGGTGGTGCAGATACGCAGTATTTT.

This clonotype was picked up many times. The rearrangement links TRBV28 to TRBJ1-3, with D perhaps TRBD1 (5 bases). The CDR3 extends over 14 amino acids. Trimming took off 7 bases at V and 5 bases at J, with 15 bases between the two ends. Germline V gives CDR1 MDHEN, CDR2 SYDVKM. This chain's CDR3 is CASTDGGARNTIYF. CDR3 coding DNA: TGTGCCAGCACCGATGGAGGGGCGAGAAACACCATATATTTT.

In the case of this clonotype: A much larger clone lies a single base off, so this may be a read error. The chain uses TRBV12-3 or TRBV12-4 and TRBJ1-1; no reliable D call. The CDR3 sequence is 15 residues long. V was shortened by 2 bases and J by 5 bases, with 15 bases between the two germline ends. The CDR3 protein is CASSLMGSWQTEAFF. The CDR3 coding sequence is TGTGCCAGCAGTTTAATGGGGTCTTGGCAAACTGAAGCTTTCTTT.

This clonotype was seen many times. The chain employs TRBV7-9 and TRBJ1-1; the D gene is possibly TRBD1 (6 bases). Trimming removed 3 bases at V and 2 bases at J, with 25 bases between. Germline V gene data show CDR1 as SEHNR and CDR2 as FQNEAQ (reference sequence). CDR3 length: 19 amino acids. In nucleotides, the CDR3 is TGTGCCAGCAGCTTCTTAAACATTGGGTCGGGCAGGGGAAACACTGAAGCTTTCTTT. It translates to CASSFLNIGSGRGNTEAFF. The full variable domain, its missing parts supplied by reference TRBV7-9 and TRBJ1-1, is DTGVSQNPRHKITKRGQNVTFRCDPISEHNRLYWYRQTLGQGPEFLTYFQNEAQLEKSRLLSDRFSAERPKGSFSTLEIQRTEQGDSAMYLCASSFLNIGSGRGNTEAFFGQGTRLTVV.

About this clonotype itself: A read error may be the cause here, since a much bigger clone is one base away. CDR3 bases: TGTGCCAGCGGTGTGACCGGGACAGGCAAAGGAAATGGCTACACCTTC. It translates to CASGVTGTGKGNGYTF. J is TRBJ1-2 and V is TRBV28; 8 bases are shared with TRBD1. Unmatched junction bases numbered 17, after V lost 8 bases and J lost 6 bases. Germline CDR1 reads MDHEN; CDR2 reads SYDVKM. The CDR3 contains 16 residues.

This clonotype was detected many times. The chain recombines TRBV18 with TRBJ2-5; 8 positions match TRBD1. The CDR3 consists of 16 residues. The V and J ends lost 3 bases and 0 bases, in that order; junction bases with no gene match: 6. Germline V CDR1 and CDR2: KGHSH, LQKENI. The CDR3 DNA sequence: TGTGCCAGCTCACCGACGACAGGGGTTTACCAAGAGACCCAGTACTTC. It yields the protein CASSPTTGVYQETQYF.

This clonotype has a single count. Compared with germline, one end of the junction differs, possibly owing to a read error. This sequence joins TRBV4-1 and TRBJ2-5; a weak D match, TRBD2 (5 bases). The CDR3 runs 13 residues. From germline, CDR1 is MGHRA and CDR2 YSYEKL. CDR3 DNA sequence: TGCGCCAGCAGCCTGGACTTTCAAGAGGCCCAATACTTC. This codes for CASSLDFQEAQYF.

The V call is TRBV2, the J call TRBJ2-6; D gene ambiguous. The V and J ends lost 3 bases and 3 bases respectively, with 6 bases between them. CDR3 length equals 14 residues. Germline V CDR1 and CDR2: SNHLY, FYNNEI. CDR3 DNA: TGTGCCAGCAGTGAGAGAGATGGGGCCAACGTCCTGACTTTC. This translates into CASSERDGANVLTF.

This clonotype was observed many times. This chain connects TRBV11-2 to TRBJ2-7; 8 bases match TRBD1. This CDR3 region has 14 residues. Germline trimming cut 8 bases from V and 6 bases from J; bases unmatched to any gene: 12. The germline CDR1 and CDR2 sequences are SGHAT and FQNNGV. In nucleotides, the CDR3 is TGTGCCAGCGCCCCCGGGACAGGCCTTGGCGAGCAGTACTTC. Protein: CASAPGTGLGEQYF.

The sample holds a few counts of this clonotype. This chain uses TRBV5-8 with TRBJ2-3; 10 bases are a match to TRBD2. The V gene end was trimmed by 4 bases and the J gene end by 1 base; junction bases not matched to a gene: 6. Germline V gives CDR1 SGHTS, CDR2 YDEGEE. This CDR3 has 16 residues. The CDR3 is CASSGGLAEGTDTQYF. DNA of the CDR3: TGTGCCAGCAGCGGTGGACTAGCGGAAGGCACAGATACGCAGTATTTT.

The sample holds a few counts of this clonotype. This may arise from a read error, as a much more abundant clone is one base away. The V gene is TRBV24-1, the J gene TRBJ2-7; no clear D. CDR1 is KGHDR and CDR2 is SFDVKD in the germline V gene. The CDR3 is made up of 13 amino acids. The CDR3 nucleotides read TGTACCACCAGTGATTCGGACCTGAAGGAGCAGTACTTC. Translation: CTTSDSDLKEQYF.

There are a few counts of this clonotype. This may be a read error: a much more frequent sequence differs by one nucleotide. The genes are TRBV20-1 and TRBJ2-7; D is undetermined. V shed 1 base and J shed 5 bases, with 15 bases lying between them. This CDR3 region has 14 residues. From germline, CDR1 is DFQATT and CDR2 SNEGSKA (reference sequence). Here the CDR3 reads CSARVTRSIHEQYF. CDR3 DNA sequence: TGCAGTGCTAGAGTGACACGCTCAATCCACGAGCAGTACTTC.

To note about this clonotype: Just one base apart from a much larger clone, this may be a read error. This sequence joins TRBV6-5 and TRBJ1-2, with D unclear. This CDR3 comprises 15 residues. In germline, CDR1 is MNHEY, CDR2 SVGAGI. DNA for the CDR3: TGTGCCAGCAGTTACTCGTTAGGAGGATCATATGGCTGCACCTTC. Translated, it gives CASSYSLGGSYGCTF.

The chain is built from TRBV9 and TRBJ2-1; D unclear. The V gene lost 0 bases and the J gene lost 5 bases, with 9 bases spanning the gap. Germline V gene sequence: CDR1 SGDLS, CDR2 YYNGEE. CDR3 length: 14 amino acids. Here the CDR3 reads CASSVVAENNEQFF. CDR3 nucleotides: TGTGCCAGCAGCGTAGTCGCGGAGAACAATGAGCAGTTCTTC.